Shown below are 10 T cell receptor beta chains from a single sample sequenced in a study of T cells expressing NK-cell markers. TCRdb reworked the 5' RACE reads into one entry per CDR3 protein, no DNA. The specimen's table records about 110,000 distinct CDR3 sequences. Sequenced input: blood T cells: a sorted CD56 or NKG2C T cell subset, CD4+ or CD8+ T cells, or bulk PBMC T cells (not recorded which). The receptor set was obtained from a woman between 18 and 70 years old in good health.

The genes are TRBV5-1 and TRBJ2-6. The CDR3 is 12 amino acids. The germline V gene has CDR1 SGHRS and CDR2 YFSETQ. The chain's CDR3 is CASSFGANVLTF.

V is TRBV9 and J is TRBJ2-2; TCRdb's D call, TRBD2, is unchecked because there is no DNA. The CDR3 totals 15 residues. Germline V gene data show CDR1 as SGDLS and CDR2 as YYNGEE. The CDR3 sequence: CASSARGPGTGELFF.

V and J are TRBV7-9 and TRBJ2-7. Germline values: CDR1 SEHNR, CDR2 FQNEAQ (reference sequence). The CDR3 sequence is 13 residues long. The CDR3 sequence: CASSLDVDYEQYF.

The gene calls are TRBV4-3 and TRBJ1-6; lacking DNA, the TRBD1 call made by TCRdb goes unchecked. Germline V gene sequence: CDR1 LGHNA, CDR2 YSLEER. The CDR3 has 18 residues. CDR3 sequence reads: CASRLGTANIYDNSPLHF.

The chain combines TRBV24-1 with TRBJ2-2; TCRdb lists TRBD2, though no DNA is available to test this call. The germline CDR1 and CDR2 sequences are KGHDR and SFDVKD. The CDR3 is 18 amino acids. The CDR3 sequence: CATSDPKSSPGAPGELFF.

This chain connects TRBV25-1 to TRBJ2-5. The CDR3 is 12 residues long. Germline V gene lookup returns CDR1 MGHDK and CDR2 SYGVNS. This CDR3 is CASSEFTETQYF.

This chain joins TRBV7-2 and TRBJ1-5; absent DNA, TCRdb's TRBD1 call cannot be checked. Germline CDR1 reads SGHTA; CDR2 reads FQGNSA. The CDR3 has 15 amino acids. The CDR3 region is CASSLTTGPNQPQHF.

The chain joins TRBV7-9 to TRBJ2-1; TCRdb proposes TRBD2, but this gene call is untestable without DNA. The CDR3 has 16 amino acids. Germline assignment: CDR1 SEHNR and CDR2 FQNEAQ (reference sequence). CDR3: CASSPSGLAIYNEQFF.

The chain joins TRBV27 to TRBJ2-3; checking the TCRdb D call of TRBD1 is not possible without DNA. Germline values: CDR1 MNHEY, CDR2 SMNVEV (reference sequence). The CDR3 runs 14 residues. CDR3: CASTWTGWTDTQYF.

The CDR3 loop is CASSYPKRGGTYEQYF. The chain carries TRBV6-2 or TRBV6-3 and TRBJ2-7. The CDR3 is 16 residues long. CDR1 is MNHEY, CDR2 SVGEGT, per germline.